The 11 T cell receptor beta chains below come from one sample, sequenced in a study of blood T cell repertoires in COVID-19. TCRdb's copy holds only in-frame clones and misses some; the assay was immunoSEQ multiplex PCR. This sample has a few hundred thousand clones; around 90% occur once, and the top ten carry approximately 5.1%. Sequenced material: peripheral blood. The origin of the receptors is an older woman with COVID-19, enrolled during active disease.

The chain employs TRBV6-5 and TRBJ1-5, with 8 bases fitting TRBD1. The junction had 3 bases not matched to a gene; V was cut back by 2 bases and J by 6 bases. CDR3 length: 14 residues. From germline, CDR1 is MNHEY and CDR2 SVGAGI. The CDR3 loop is CASSYPDRVQPQHF. The CDR3 nucleotides read TGTGCCAGCAGTTACCCGGACAGGGTTCAGCCCCAGCATTTT.

The CDR3, as DNA: TGTGCCAGCAGCTTGAGCCGCGCCTACAATGAGCAGTTCTTC. It encodes CASSLSRAYNEQFF. The chain is built from TRBV5-5 and TRBJ2-1; no definite D call. Germline CDR1 is SGHKS and CDR2 is YYEKEE (reference sequence). This CDR3 has 14 amino acids. V was pared by 1 base and J by 2 bases, with 7 bases between.

This sequence joins TRBV27 and TRBJ1-1, with D possibly matching TRBD1 (6 bases). V dropped 4 bases and J dropped 3 bases, with 12 bases sitting between them. CDR3 length: 14 residues. Germline values: CDR1 MNHEY, CDR2 SMNVEV (reference sequence). The CDR3 loop is CASSWRKGDTEAFF. The CDR3 nucleotides read TGTGCCAGCAGTTGGCGGAAGGGGGACACTGAAGCTTTCTTT.

The CDR3 coding sequence is TGTGCCAGCAGCTTAGGGGGGGGCCCCTACGAGCAGTACTTC. Protein product: CASSLGGGPYEQYF. This chain uses TRBV7-9 with TRBJ2-7; D perhaps matches TRBD2 (7 bases). The CDR3 length is 14 residues. The V gene lost 1 base and the J gene lost 2 bases, with 9 bases spanning the gap. Germline loops: CDR1 SEHNR, CDR2 FQNEAQ (reference sequence). Full variable domain (missing parts from reference TRBV7-9 and TRBJ2-7): DTGVSQNPRHKITKRGQNVTFRCDPISEHNRLYWYRQTLGQGPEFLTYFQNEAQLEKSRLLSDRFSAERPKGSFSTLEIQRTEQGDSAMYLCASSLGGGPYEQYFGPGTRLTVT.

This chain uses TRBV15 with TRBJ1-2, with 9 bases lining up with TRBD1. Germline CDR1 and CDR2: LNHNV and YYDKDF (reference sequence). CDR3 length equals 14 residues. J gave up 7 bases and V 2 bases, and 5 bases lay outside the gene matches. DNA for the CDR3: TGTGCCACCAGCAGAAAAGACAGGGGGGCTGGCTACACCTTC. As protein: CATSRKDRGAGYTF.

This clone appeared once. V usage is TRBV7-2 and J usage is TRBJ1-5, with no clear D. The CDR3 length is 15 residues. Germline-derived CDR1 and CDR2 are SGHTA and FQGNSA. Trimming pared 5 bases from V and 5 bases from J, leaving 16 bases between. CDR3 bases: TGTGCCAGCAGCCGTGACTCCGCCGGTTATCAGCCCCAGCATTTT. Amino acids: CASSRDSAGYQPQHF.

This clone was detected only once. CDR3 nucleotides: TGCGCCAGCAGCCCGGGAGTTTCCGCAACTAATGAAAAACTGTTTTTT. Protein: CASSPGVSATNEKLFF. The J gene is TRBJ1-4, the V gene TRBV5-1; no clear D. The CDR3 has 16 residues. CDR1 and CDR2 from the germline V gene are SGHRS and YFSETQ. Trimming stripped 4 bases from V and 0 bases from J, with 13 bases between.

The chain is built from TRBV6-5 and TRBJ2-7; D is perhaps TRBD1 (8 bases). The CDR3 sequence is 14 residues long. CDR1 is MNHEY, CDR2 SVGAGI, per germline. Trimming left V 6 bases short and J 2 bases short, with 14 bases between. CDR3 nucleotide sequence: TGTGCCAGCAGAACACAGGGGGGGGCCTACGAGCAGTACTTC. It codes for CASRTQGGAYEQYF.

V and J are TRBV19 and TRBJ2-7, with 12 positions matching TRBD2. Germline V CDR1 and CDR2: LNHDA, SQIVND (reference sequence). CDR3 length: 18 amino acids. V trimming: 5 bases; J trimming: 3 bases; junction bases outside the gene matches: 14. DNA for the CDR3: TGTGCCAGTAGTGCGGGGCAACTAGCGGGAGGACTCATCTACGAGCAGTACTTC. Residues: CASSAGQLAGGLIYEQYF.

The rearrangement joins TRBV7-8 to TRBJ2-7, with D maybe TRBD2 (5 bases). Germline values: CDR1 SGHVS, CDR2 FQNEAQ. Trimming left V 5 bases short and J 3 bases short, with 17 bases between. The CDR3 sequence is 15 residues long. The CDR3: CASSPLAGTSYEQYF. The DNA of the CDR3 is TGTGCCAGCAGCCCCCTCGCGGGTACTAGCTACGAGCAGTACTTC. Complete variable domain (other parts from reference TRBV7-8 and TRBJ2-7): GAGVSQSPRYKVAKRGQDVALRCDPISGHVSLFWYQQALGQGPEFLTYFQNEAQLDKSGLPSDRFFAERPEGSVSTLKIQRTQQEDSAVYLCASSPLAGTSYEQYFGPGTRLTVT.

The chain combines TRBV5-1 with TRBJ2-5, with 12 bases lining up with TRBD2. Germline assignment: CDR1 SGHRS and CDR2 YFSETQ. The CDR3 is 17 residues long. Losses at the gene ends were 0 bases for V and 3 bases for J; bases not matched to a gene: 6. CDR3 sequence (DNA): TGCGCCAGCAGCTTGGGGGGACTAGCGGGCCTGAAAGAGACCCAGTACTTC. It encodes CASSLGGLAGLKETQYF.